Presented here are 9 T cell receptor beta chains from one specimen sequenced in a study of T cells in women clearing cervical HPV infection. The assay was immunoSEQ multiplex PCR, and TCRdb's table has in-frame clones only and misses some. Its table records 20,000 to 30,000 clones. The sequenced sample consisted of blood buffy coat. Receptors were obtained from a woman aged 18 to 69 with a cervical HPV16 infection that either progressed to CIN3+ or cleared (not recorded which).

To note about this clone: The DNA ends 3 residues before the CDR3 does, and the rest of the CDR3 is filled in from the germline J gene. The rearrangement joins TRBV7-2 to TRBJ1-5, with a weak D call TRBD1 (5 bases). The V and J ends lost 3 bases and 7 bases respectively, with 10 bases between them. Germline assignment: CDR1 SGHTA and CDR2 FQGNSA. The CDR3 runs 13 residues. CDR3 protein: CASSFGGKQPQHF. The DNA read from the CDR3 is TGTGCCAGCAGCTTCGGGGGGAAGCAGCCC.

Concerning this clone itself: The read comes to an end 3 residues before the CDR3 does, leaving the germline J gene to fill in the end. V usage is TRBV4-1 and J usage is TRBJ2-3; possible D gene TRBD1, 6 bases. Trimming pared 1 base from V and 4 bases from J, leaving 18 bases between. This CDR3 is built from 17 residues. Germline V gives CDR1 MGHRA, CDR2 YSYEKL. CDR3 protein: CASSQVFWGPMPDTQYF. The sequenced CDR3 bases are TGCGCCAGCAGCCAAGTGTTTTGGGGGCCGATGCCAGATACG.

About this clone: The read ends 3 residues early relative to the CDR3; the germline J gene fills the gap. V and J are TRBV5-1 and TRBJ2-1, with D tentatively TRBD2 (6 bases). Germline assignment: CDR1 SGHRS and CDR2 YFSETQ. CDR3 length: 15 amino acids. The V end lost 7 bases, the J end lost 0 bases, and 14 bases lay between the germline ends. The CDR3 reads CASFLSGTSYNEQFF. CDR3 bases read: TGCGCCAGCTTCCTTAGCGGCACCTCCTACAATGAG.

This CDR3 reads CASSLLLYTDTQYF. Partial CDR3 DNA: TGTGCCAGCAGCTTACTTCTATACACAGATACG. The chain is built from TRBV7-2 and TRBJ2-3, with unresolved D. The sequence runs out 3 residues before the end of the CDR3; the remainder is reconstructed from the germline J gene. The CDR3 is made up of 14 amino acids. The germline V gene encodes CDR1 SGHTA and CDR2 FQGNSA. The V and J ends lost 2 bases and 2 bases respectively, with 8 bases between them.

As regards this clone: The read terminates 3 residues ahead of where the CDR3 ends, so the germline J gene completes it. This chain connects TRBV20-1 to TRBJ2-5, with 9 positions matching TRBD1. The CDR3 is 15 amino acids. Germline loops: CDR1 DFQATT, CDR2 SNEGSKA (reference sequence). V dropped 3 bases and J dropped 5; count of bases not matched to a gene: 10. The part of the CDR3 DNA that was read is TGCAGTGCTAGTCCCGTAACAGGGGGCAGGGAGACC. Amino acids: CSASPVTGGRET. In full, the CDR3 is CSASPVTGGRETQYF.

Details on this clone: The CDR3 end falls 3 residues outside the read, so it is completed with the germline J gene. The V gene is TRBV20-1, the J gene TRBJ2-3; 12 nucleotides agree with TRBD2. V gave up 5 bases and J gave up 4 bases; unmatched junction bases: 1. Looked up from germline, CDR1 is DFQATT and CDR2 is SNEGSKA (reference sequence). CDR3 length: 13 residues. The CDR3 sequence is CSAGLAGSDTQYF. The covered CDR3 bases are TGCAGTGCTGGACTAGCGGGGTCAGATACG.

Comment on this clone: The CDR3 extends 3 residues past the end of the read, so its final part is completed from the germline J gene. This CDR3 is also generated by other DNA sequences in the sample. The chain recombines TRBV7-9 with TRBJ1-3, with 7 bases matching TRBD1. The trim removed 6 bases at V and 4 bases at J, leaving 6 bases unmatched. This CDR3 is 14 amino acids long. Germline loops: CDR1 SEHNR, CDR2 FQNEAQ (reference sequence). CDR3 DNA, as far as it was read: TGTGCCAGCAGGGAGGGGGCGCACGGAAACACC. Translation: CASREGAHGNT. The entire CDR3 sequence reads CASREGAHGNTIYF.

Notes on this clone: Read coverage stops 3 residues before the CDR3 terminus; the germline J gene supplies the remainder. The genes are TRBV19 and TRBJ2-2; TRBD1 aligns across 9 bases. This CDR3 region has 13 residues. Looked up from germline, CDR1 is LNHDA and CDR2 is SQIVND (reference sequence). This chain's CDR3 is CASKQDRGLKLFF. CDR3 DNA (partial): TGTGCCAGTAAGCAGGACAGGGGCCTAAAG.

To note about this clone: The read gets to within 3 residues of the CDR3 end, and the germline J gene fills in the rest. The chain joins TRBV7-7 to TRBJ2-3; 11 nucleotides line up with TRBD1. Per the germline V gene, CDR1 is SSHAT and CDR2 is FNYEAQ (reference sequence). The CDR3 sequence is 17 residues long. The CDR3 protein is CASSPNHRTGGGETQYF. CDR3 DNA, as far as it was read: TGTGCCAGCAGCCCTAACCACAGGACAGGGGGCGGGGAGACG.